This T cell receptor (beta chain) was recovered during a study of cytomegalovirus exposure and HLA in healthy donors. Study outcomes and limitations: Fewer N-insertions than the roughly 700-donor mean were reportedly shown by an Asian-associated ancestry cluster in a later analysis.

The PCR was carried out with 60 Vbeta primers and 13 Jbeta primers. Clones were sequenced by immunoSEQ multiplex PCR, and TCRdb holds only the in-frame ones, with some missing. The profile shows about 200,000 clones, approximately 77% of them singletons. The CDR3 extends over 13 amino acids. Trimming shortened V by 3 bases and J by 1 base, and 5 bases separated the two germline ends. CDR1 and CDR2 from the germline V gene are SNHLY and FYNNEI. As for this clone: No antigen is known for it.

Material: PBMCs. The chain recombines TRBV2 with TRBJ2-3; D not resolved. This clonotype originated in a man aged 35-49 years in good health and CMV-seropositive. CDR3 in amino acids: CASSERRTDTQYF. For the CDR3, the DNA is TGTGCCAGCAGTGAGCGCCGCACAGATACGCAGTATTTT.